The clone carrying this T cell receptor beta chain was seen many times. What it binds is not known. This sample was taken from a study of T-cell reconstitution after alpha-beta-depleted transplantation in children. Study results and limitations: Surviving recipient T cells and thymic progenitors produced the high day-60 TCRbeta diversity seen in some patients. At one year after transplant, newly produced T cells mostly accounted for T-cell counts and diversity. Alpha-beta T cells present about two months after transplant were reported to originate from several hundred expanded graft clones.

Germline loops: CDR1 SGHAT, CDR2 FQNNGV. V was cut by 2 bases and J by 0 bases, with 3 bases left in between. The CDR3 runs to 13 residues. For TCRbeta, the library was prepared with unique molecular identifiers. TCRdb reprocessed the PCR reads via MiXCR and lists one record per CDR3 protein. Altogether more than 400,000 distinct CDR3 sequences are present, roughly an eighth being singletons, with the ten largest covering 14%. The genes are TRBV11-2 and TRBJ2-3, with no clear D. Material: PBMCs, mostly from graft donor cells, obtained 180 days after TCRalphabeta/CD19-depleted stem cell transplant. The clonotype was recovered from a female patient between 2 and 10 years old who had a stem cell transplant for aplastic anemia, so the T cells may come from the graft donor. The CDR3 region is CASSLRSTDTQYF. In DNA form, the CDR3 reads TGTGCCAGCAGCTTACGTAGCACAGATACGCAGTATTTT.